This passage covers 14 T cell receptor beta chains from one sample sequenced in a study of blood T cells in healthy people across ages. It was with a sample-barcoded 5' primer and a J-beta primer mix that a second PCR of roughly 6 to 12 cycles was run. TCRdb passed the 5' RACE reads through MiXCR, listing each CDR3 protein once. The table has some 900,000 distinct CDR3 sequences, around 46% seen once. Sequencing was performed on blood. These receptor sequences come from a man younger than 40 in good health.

CDR3 coding DNA: TGTGCCAGCAGTTTAGTTCAGGGGATCAATCAGCCCCAGCATTTT. Its translation: CASSLVQGINQPQHF. The V and J genes are TRBV12-3 or TRBV12-4 and TRBJ1-5; D is perhaps TRBD1 (6 bases). This CDR3 has 15 amino acids. V lost 1 base, J lost 3 bases, and 10 bases lay in between.

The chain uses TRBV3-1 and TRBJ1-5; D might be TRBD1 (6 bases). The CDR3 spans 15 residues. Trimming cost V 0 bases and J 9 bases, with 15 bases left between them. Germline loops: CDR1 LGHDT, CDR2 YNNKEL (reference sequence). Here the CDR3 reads CASSQDPDSSWPQHF. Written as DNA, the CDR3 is TGTGCCAGCAGCCAAGATCCGGACAGTTCATGGCCCCAGCATTTT.

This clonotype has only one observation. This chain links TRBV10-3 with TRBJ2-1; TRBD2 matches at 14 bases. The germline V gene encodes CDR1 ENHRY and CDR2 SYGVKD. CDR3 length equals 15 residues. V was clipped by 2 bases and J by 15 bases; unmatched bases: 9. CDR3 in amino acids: CAISEGLAGGPVLFF. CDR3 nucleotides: TGTGCCATCAGTGAGGGACTAGCGGGGGGACCTGTCTTGTTCTTC.

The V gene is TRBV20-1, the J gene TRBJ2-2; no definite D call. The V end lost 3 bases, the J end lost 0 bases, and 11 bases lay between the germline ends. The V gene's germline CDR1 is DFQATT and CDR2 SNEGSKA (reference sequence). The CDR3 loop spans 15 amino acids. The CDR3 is CSASHADANTGELFF. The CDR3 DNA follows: TGCAGTGCTAGCCACGCCGACGCGAACACCGGGGAGCTGTTTTTT.

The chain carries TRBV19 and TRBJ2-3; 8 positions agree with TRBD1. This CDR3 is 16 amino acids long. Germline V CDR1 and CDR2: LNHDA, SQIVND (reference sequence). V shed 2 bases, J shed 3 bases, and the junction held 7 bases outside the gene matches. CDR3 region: CASSITPGGSTDTQYF. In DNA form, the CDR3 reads TGTGCCAGTAGTATAACCCCAGGGGGCTCGACAGATACGCAGTATTTT.

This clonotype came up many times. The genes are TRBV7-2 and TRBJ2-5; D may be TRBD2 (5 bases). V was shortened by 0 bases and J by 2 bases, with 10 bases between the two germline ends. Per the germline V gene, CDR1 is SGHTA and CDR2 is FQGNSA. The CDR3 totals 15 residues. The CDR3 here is CASSLARAAQETQYF. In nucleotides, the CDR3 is TGTGCCAGCAGCTTAGCGCGGGCTGCACAAGAGACCCAGTACTTC.

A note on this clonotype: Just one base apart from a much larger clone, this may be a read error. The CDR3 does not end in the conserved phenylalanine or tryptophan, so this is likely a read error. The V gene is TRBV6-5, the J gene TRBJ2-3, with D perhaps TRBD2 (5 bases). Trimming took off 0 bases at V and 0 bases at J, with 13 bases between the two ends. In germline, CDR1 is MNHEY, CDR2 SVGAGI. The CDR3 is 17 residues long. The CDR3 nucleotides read TGTGCCAGCAGTTACTCCAGGACTCGAGCTAGCACAGATACGCAGTATCTT. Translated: CASSYSRTRASTDTQYL.

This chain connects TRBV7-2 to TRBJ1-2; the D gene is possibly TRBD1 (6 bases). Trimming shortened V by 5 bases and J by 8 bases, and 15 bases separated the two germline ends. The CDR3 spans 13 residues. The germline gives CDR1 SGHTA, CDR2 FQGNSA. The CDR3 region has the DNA TGTGCCAGCAGCGGCACAGGGAGAGACGGCTACACCTTC. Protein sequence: CASSGTGRDGYTF.

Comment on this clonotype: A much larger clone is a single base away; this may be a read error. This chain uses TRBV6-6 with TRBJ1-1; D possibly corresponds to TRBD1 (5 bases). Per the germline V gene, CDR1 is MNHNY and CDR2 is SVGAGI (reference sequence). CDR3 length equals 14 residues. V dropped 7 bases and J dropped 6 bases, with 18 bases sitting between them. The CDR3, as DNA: TGTGCCAGCATTATCTGGGGGGGAAAGGCTGAAGCTTTCTTT. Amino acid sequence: CASIIWGGKAEAFF.

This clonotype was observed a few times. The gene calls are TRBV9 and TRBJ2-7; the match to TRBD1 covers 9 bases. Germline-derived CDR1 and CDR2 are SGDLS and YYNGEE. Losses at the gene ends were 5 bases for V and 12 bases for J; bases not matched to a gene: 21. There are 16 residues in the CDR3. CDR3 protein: CASSVSTGQGVETRYF. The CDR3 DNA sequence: TGTGCCAGCAGTGTCTCCACGGGACAGGGAGTGGAGACCCGGTACTTC. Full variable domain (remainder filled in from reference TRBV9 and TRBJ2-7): DSGVTQTPKHLITATGQRVTLRCSPRSGDLSVYWYQQSLDQGLQFLIQYYNGEERAKGNILERFSAQQFPDLHSELNLSSLELGDSALYFCASSVSTGQGVETRYFGPGTRLTVT.

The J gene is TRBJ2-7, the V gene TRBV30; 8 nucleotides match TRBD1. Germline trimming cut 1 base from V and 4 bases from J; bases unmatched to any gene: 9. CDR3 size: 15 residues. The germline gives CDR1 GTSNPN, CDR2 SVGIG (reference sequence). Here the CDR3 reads CAWSGGQGSKYEQYF. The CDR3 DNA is TGTGCCTGGAGTGGAGGACAGGGTAGTAAGTACGAGCAGTACTTC.

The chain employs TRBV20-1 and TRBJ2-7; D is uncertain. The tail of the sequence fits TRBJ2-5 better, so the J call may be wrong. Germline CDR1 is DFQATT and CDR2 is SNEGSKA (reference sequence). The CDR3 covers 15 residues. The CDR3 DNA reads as TGCAGTGCTAGAGGCCCGGGTGCGGAACGAGAGACCCAGTACTTC. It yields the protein CSARGPGAERETQYF.

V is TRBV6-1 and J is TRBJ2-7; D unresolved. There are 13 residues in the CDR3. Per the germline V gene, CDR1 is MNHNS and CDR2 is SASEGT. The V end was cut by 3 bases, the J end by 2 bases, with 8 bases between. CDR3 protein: CASSEYAAYEQYF. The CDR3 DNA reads TGTGCCAGCAGTGAGTATGCAGCCTACGAGCAGTACTTC.

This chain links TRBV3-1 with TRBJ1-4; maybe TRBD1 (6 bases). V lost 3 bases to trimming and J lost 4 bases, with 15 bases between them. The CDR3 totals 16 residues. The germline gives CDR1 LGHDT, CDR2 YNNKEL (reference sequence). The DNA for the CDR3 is TGTGCCAGCAGCCAGGTGCAGGGGAATGGTAATGAAAAACTGTTTTTT. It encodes CASSQVQGNGNEKLFF.